This T cell receptor beta chain is from a study of T-cell reconstitution after alpha-beta-depleted transplantation in children. Unique molecular identifiers featured in how the TCRbeta library was prepared. TCRdb passed the PCR reads through MiXCR, listing each CDR3 protein once. The profile shows fewer than 550,000 distinct CDR3 sequences, over 9.5% of them singletons. This clonotype has at least ten counts. The antigen remains unidentified. Study outcomes and limitations: TCRbeta diversity was high at day 60 in some patients (a result of surviving recipient T cells and thymic progenitors).

Germline CDR1 LGHNA, CDR2 YSLEER. V lost 2 bases and J 2 bases, leaving 13 bases between the germline ends. The CDR3 extends over 15 amino acids. The rearrangement links TRBV4-3 to TRBJ2-7; weak D call: TRBD2 (6 bases). The clonotype originates from a child aged 2 to 15 with inherited bone marrow failure, due to receive a stem cell transplant. The material sequenced was PBMCs, taken before TCRalphabeta/CD19-depleted stem cell transplant. In DNA form, the CDR3 reads TGCGCCAGCAGCCAAATCTGGAGGGAGCCCTACGAGCAGTACTTC. Protein sequence: CASSQIWREPYEQYF.